This T cell receptor beta chain was sequenced for a study of T-cell reconstitution after alpha-beta-depleted transplantation in children. In its sample, this clonotype was seen a few times. Its cognate antigen is unknown. Unique molecular identifiers were incorporated when the TCRbeta library was constructed. TCRdb ran MiXCR on the PCR reads and lists one entry per CDR3 protein. The sample consists of a few hundred thousand distinct CDR3 sequences, roughly a quarter of them appearing once. Study findings and constraints: Approximately two months post-transplant, alpha-beta T cells reportedly originated from several hundred expanded graft clones. One year post-transplant, T-cell counts and diversity were largely derived from T cells produced anew.

This CDR3 spans 11 amino acids. The germline V and J ends were trimmed by 8 bases and 2 bases, with 4 bases remaining between them. Germline CDR1 and CDR2: MGHDK and SYGVNS. This receptor was taken from a boy less than two years old with Wiskott-Aldrich syndrome, due to receive a stem cell transplant. This chain joins TRBV25-1 and TRBJ2-4; D remains ambiguous. Sequencing used PBMCs, obtained before TCRalphabeta/CD19-depleted stem cell transplant. The CDR3 DNA reads as TGTGCCAGCGCCTCCAAAAACATTCAGTACTTC. Residues: CASASKNIQYF.